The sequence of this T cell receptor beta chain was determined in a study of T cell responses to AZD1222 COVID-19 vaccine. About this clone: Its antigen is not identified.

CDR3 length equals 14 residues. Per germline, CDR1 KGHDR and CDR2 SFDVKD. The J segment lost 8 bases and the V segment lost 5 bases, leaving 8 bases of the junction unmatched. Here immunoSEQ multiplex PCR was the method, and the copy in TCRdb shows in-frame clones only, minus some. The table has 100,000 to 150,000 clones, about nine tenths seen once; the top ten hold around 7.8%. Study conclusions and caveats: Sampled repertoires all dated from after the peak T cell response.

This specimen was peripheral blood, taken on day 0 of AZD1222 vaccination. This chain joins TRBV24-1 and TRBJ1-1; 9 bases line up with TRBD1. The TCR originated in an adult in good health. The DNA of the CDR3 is TGTGCCACCAGTGCCCGGGACAGGGAGGGGGAAGCTTTCTTT. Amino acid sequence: CATSARDREGEAFF.